The following is a T cell receptor beta chain sequence with its context. This entry is derived from a study of T cells after somatic rescue of genetic block. The germline CDR1 and CDR2 sequences are MNHNS and SASEGT. The CDR3 runs 12 residues. TCRdb's copy holds only in-frame clones and misses some; the assay was immunoSEQ multiplex PCR. This table holds tens of thousands of clones, less than 95% found once. Sequenced sample: peripheral blood mononuclear cells (PBMCs). The receptor was isolated from a man aged 40-50 years. The chain is built from TRBV6-1 and TRBJ2-5, with D hard to call. The J call may not be correct, given that the DNA end is closer to TRBJ2-7. CDR3 residues: CASSTVKYEQYF. As DNA, the CDR3 is TGTGCCAGCAGCACCGTAAAATACGAGCAGTACTTC.